This T cell receptor (beta chain) appears in the sequencing data of a study of cytomegalovirus exposure and HLA in healthy donors. Findings and caveats of the study: HLA alleles were associated with fewer than 20,000 TCR beta sequences in a later analysis at 0.05 false discovery rate. Accurate predictions that matched the HLA-A and HLA-B alleles of most subjects were reportedly made from TCR beta sequences. Researchers reported that a few CMV-associated chains were confirmed in vitro as CMV antigen-specific.

As to this clone: Antigen specificity is unknown.

V was clipped by 6 bases and J by 5 bases; unmatched bases: 3. The germline V gene encodes CDR1 MNHEY and CDR2 SMNVEV (reference sequence). This CDR3 is built from 13 residues. The PCR had 60 Vbeta and 13 Jbeta primers. The method was immunoSEQ multiplex PCR; TCRdb's version includes in-frame clones alone and lacks a portion of them. The sample carries more than 150,000 clones, just under 80% recorded once. This TCR derives from a woman aged 30 to 39 in good health and CMV-seronegative. The specimen was PBMCs. The chain carries TRBV27 and TRBJ1-1; 10 positions match TRBD1. The CDR3 here is CASRWTGGTEAFF. The DNA for the CDR3 is TGTGCCAGCAGATGGACAGGGGGAACTGAAGCTTTCTTT.